The TCR beta chain under discussion was sequenced for a study of identical twins. As concerns this clonotype: Its antigen remains unknown.

It was template switching that added a universal primer site, and there were unique molecular identifiers on the cDNA. TCRdb called the 5' RACE reads again in MiXCR, with one record for every CDR3 protein. The table has some 1,600,000 distinct CDR3 sequences, about 30% seen once. In germline, CDR1 is DFQATT, CDR2 SNEGSKA (reference sequence). The CDR3 length is 13 residues. V trimming: 5 bases; J trimming: 6 bases; junction bases outside the gene matches: 4. Study-level points and caveats: Alpha sequences that were out-of-frame and twin-shared showed an excess of low generation probability. Instead of following the same donors, the conclusions were based on cross-sectional statistical analysis.

This TCR derives from a newborn girl in good health. The sequenced sample consisted of cord blood. The chain carries TRBV20-1 and TRBJ1-6; TRBD1 matches at 7 bases. The CDR3, as DNA: TGCAGTGCTGACAGGGATGGTAATTCACCCCTCCACTTT. This sequence encodes CSADRDGNSPLHF.